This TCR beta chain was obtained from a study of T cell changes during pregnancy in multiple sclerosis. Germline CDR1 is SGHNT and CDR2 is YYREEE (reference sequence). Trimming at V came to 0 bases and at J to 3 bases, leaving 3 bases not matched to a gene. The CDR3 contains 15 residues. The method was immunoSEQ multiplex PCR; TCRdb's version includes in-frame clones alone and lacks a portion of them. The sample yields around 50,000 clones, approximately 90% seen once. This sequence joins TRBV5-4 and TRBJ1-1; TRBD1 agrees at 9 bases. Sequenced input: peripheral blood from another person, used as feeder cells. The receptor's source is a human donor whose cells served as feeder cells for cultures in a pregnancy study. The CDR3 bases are TGTGCCAGCAGCTTGGGGACAGGGGCGGACACTGAAGCTTTCTTT. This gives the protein CASSLGTGADTEAFF.